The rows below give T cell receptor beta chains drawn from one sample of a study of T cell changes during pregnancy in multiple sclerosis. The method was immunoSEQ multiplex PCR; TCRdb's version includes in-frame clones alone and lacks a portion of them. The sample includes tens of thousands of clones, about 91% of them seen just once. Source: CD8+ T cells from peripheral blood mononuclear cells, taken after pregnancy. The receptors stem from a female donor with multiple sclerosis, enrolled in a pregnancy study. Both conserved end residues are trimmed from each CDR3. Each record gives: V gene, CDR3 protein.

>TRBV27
ASSWTGNKPQH
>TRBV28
ASSILQGNYNEQF
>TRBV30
AWSGEDRHYGYT
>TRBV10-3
AISSWDSQTGANRQPQH
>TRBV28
ASSDQPQH
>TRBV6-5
ASGEASGNNEQF
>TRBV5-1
ASSLATGTDGYT
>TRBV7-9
ASSGTTVGEETQY
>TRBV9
ASSVSLGLGNEQF
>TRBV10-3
AISESGASRDTEAF
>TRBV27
ASSLSGGVGNEQF
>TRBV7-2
ASSFFWTSEADTQY
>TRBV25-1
ASSPRVGSYNEQF
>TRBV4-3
ASSQGPGGRETQY
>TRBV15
ATSSTAGKETQY
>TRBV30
ARGTSGRGTYNEQF
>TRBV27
ASSLKGTSWEQY
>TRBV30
AWSVGVSNQPQH
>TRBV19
ASSPSSGANVLT
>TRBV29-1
SARAGTGAGNTIY
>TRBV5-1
ASRVGLGLEFYEQY
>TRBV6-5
ASSYASGVYNEQF
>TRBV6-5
ASSFGGDNQPQH
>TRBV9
ASSVENRANTEAF
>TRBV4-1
ASTGTGLEQY
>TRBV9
ASSGIAGVTDTQY
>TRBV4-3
ASSKASDSTGELF
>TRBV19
ASSILGGAAGTGELF
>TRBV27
ASYSGNTIY
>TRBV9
ASSVGEGGYNEQF
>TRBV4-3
ASSQEVTVSYEQY
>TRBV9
ASSVVAGVTDTQY